The 30 T cell receptor beta chains in this list originate from one sample, sequenced in a study of control samples from healthy donors and cancer patients. Produced via immunoSEQ multiplex PCR; TCRdb's table is partial and in-frame only. The data show 65,000 to 80,000 clones, around 90% seen once. Sequencing was carried out using PBMCs. The receptor set was obtained from a woman aged 50 to 60 with colorectal cancer.

This clone has a single count. The chain has TRBV7-8 and TRBJ2-5; 12 bases fit TRBD2. Germline CDR1 is SGHVS and CDR2 is FQNEAQ. This CDR3 region has 18 residues. V lost 1 base to trimming and J lost 4 bases; unmatched junction nucleotides: 10. The CDR3 nucleotides are TGTGCCAGCAGCTTAGTACTAGCGGGGGGATCGCCCCCAGAGACCCAGTACTTC. Translating it yields CASSLVLAGGSPPETQYF.

V usage is TRBV27 and J usage is TRBJ2-2, with no clear D. Germline lookup yields CDR1 MNHEY and CDR2 SMNVEV (reference sequence). The CDR3 loop spans 12 amino acids. V lost 6 bases and J lost 7, with 9 bases in between. The CDR3 DNA sequence: TGTGCCAGCAGGCCCTTGGGCGGGGAGCTGTTTTTT. Translating it yields CASRPLGGELFF.

The chain links TRBV12-3 or TRBV12-4 to TRBJ1-5, with 8 bases aligning to TRBD1. The trim removed 6 bases at V and 6 bases at J, leaving 4 bases unmatched. This CDR3 is built from 13 residues. The CDR3 nucleotides read TGTGCCAGCAGCCAGGACAGGGTTCAGCCCCAGCATTTT. Protein: CASSQDRVQPQHF.

This clone was observed a few times. This sequence joins TRBV5-3 and TRBJ2-7, with a weak D call TRBD2 (5 bases). TRBV5-3 is recorded as an ORF, its role being uncertain. This CDR3 contains 12 residues. The V and J ends lost 7 bases and 7 bases respectively, with 15 bases between them. CDR3 DNA sequence: TGTGCCAGAGATCCGGACTGCTTAGAGCAGTACGTC. Protein product: CARDPDCLEQYV.

This sequence joins TRBV7-2 and TRBJ1-3, with D unclear. The germline CDR1 and CDR2 sequences are SGHTA and FQGNSA. The length of the CDR3 is 15 residues. Trimming removed 3 bases at V and 2 bases at J, with 11 bases between. The CDR3 here is CASSFTDTTGNTIYF. For the CDR3, the DNA is TGTGCCAGCAGCTTTACAGATACCACTGGAAACACCATATATTTT.

The sample holds one count of this clone. The rearrangement joins TRBV10-2 to TRBJ2-5; D perhaps matches TRBD1 (5 bases). The germline V and J ends were trimmed by 6 bases and 4 bases, with 12 bases remaining between them. The CDR3 spans 13 residues. CDR1 WSHSY and CDR2 SAAADI come from the germline V gene. The CDR3 region has the DNA TGCGCCAGCAGAAGGGGAAGTGGAGAGACCCAGTACTTC. Translating gives CASRRGSGETQYF.

V is TRBV19 and J is TRBJ1-2; no reliable D call. V was trimmed by 1 base and J by 4 bases, leaving 13 bases between them. Per germline, CDR1 LNHDA and CDR2 SQIVND (reference sequence). CDR3 length: 15 amino acids. CDR3 sequence (DNA): TGTGCCAGTAGTATAGGCGGAGGGCGCCCCTATGGCTACACCTTC. This gives the protein CASSIGGGRPYGYTF.

About this clone: The germline gene is not matched at one end of the junction; a read error may be the cause. This sequence joins TRBV15 and TRBJ1-5; D gene uncertain. The CDR3 is 15 amino acids. Germline CDR1 reads LNHNV; CDR2 reads YYDKDF (reference sequence). For the CDR3, the DNA is TGTCCCACGAGCCCGTCGGCCCCGAACAATCAGCCCCAGCATTTT. It yields the protein CPTSPSAPNNQPQHF.

The chain is built from TRBV6-2 or TRBV6-3 and TRBJ1-2; 9 bases match TRBD1. The CDR3 runs to 13 residues. Unmatched junction bases numbered 2, after V lost 5 bases and J lost 4 bases. Germline CDR1 and CDR2: MNHEY and SVGEGT. CDR3 residues: CASSVDRGYGYTF. Here the CDR3 DNA reads TGTGCCAGCAGTGTGGACAGGGGCTATGGCTACACCTTC.

This clone was picked up one time. The V and J genes are TRBV6-1 and TRBJ1-5; the D gene is possibly TRBD1 (6 bases). The CDR3 consists of 17 residues. CDR1 is MNHNS, CDR2 SASEGT, per germline. V shed 2 bases and J shed 6 bases, with 20 bases lying between them. CDR3 coding DNA: TGTGCCAGCAGTGAATCTCGGACAGCAAGGGCGGCTCAGCCCCAGCATTTT. It specifies CASSESRTARAAQPQHF.

V is TRBV27 and J is TRBJ1-2, with unresolved D. This CDR3 comprises 14 residues. Trimming stripped 6 bases from V and 4 bases from J, with 15 bases between. Germline V gene lookup returns CDR1 MNHEY and CDR2 SMNVEV (reference sequence). The CDR3 nucleotides are TGTGCCAGCAGGTCCTACATAGGAGGCTATGGCTACACCTTC. Translated, it gives CASRSYIGGYGYTF.

This clone was seen a single time. This sequence joins TRBV7-2 and TRBJ1-1, with D unresolved. This CDR3 is built from 13 residues. Trimming took off 3 bases at V and 3 bases at J, with 8 bases between the two ends. Germline lookup yields CDR1 SGHTA and CDR2 FQGNSA. The DNA of the CDR3 is TGTGCCAGCAGCTTCTCAAGGGACACTGAAGCTTTCTTT. It is translated as CASSFSRDTEAFF.

The chain links TRBV7-2 to TRBJ2-2; D is possibly TRBD1 (5 bases). Trimming pared 2 bases from V and 7 bases from J, leaving 11 bases between. Germline loops: CDR1 SGHTA, CDR2 FQGNSA. The CDR3 runs to 14 residues. Here the CDR3 DNA reads TGTGCCAGCAGCTTAAGCAGGGCGAGCGGGGAGCTGTTTTTT. Residues: CASSLSRASGELFF.

The chain couples TRBV5-5 to TRBJ1-4, with 9 bases matching TRBD1. The CDR3 spans 15 residues. CDR1 SGHKS and CDR2 YYEKEE come from the germline V gene (reference sequence). Germline trimming cut 0 bases from V and 7 bases from J; bases unmatched to any gene: 4. This chain's CDR3 is CASSLGGQGPEKLFF. In DNA, the CDR3 is TGTGCCAGCAGCTTGGGGGGACAGGGCCCTGAAAAACTGTTTTTT.

The J gene is TRBJ2-5, the V gene TRBV5-4; D may be TRBD1 or TRBD2 (6 bases each). With 5 bases removed from V and 5 bases from J, the gap between germline ends came to 19 bases. The CDR3 covers 15 residues. CDR1 is SGHNT and CDR2 is YYREEE in the germline V gene (reference sequence). The CDR3 spells CASSRDQGRMETQYF. The CDR3 nucleotides are TGTGCCAGCAGTCGTGACCAGGGGAGGATGGAGACCCAGTACTTC.

The gene calls are TRBV18 and TRBJ2-3, with TRBD2 matching over 9 bases. Trimming at V came to 1 base and at J to 5 bases, leaving 4 bases not matched to a gene. The CDR3 runs 15 residues. Germline CDR1 is KGHSH and CDR2 is LQKENI. The chain's CDR3 is CASSPRPAGGDTQYF. DNA for the CDR3: TGTGCCAGCTCACCACGACCAGCGGGAGGAGATACGCAGTATTTT. Complete variable domain (other parts from reference TRBV18 and TRBJ2-3): NAGVMQNPRHLVRRRGQEARLRCSPMKGHSHVYWYRQLPEEGLKFMVYLQKENIIDESGMPKERFSAEFPKEGPSILRIQQVVRGDSAAYFCASSPRPAGGDTQYFGPGTRLTVL.

The CDR3 sequence is CASSRDRGLDQPQHF. The CDR3 nucleotides are TGTGCCAGCAGTCGGGACAGGGGGCTCGATCAGCCCCAGCATTTT. V gene TRBV6-5 combines with J gene TRBJ1-5, with 12 positions matching TRBD1. This CDR3 region has 15 residues. V lost 5 bases and J lost 5; bases outside the gene matches: 4. Germline CDR1 reads MNHEY; CDR2 reads SVGAGI.

This chain links TRBV28 with TRBJ1-2, with D hard to call. The length of the CDR3 is 14 residues. V gave up 7 bases and J gave up 8 bases, with 20 bases separating them. Germline CDR1 MDHEN, CDR2 SYDVKM. CDR3 bases: TGTGCCAGCACTCCCCCCGCGGCTTCCGGGGGCTACACCTTC. Translating gives CASTPPAASGGYTF.

This chain joins TRBV19 and TRBJ1-5; 11 nucleotides agree with TRBD1. The germline CDR1 and CDR2 sequences are LNHDA and SQIVND (reference sequence). V dropped 6 bases and J dropped 0; count of bases not matched to a gene: 4. This CDR3 is built from 16 residues. The DNA of the CDR3 is TGTGCCAGTAGCCGCGGGACAGGGGGTAGCAATCAGCCCCAGCATTTT. Protein sequence: CASSRGTGGSNQPQHF.

CDR3 region: CAWSVRLGEKLFF. CDR3 coding DNA: TGTGCCTGGAGTGTAAGATTAGGAGAAAAACTGTTTTTT. The V and J genes are TRBV30 and TRBJ1-4; D is undetermined. V was pared by 0 bases and J by 8 bases, with 10 bases between. Germline CDR1 reads GTSNPN; CDR2 reads SVGIG (reference sequence). This CDR3 is 13 amino acids long. Full variable domain (outside the CDR3, taken from reference TRBV30 and TRBJ1-4): SQTIHQWPATLVQPVGSPLSLECTVEGTSNPNLYWYRQAAGRGLQLLFYSVGIGQISSEVPQNLSASRPQDRQFILSSKKLLLSDSGFYLCAWSVRLGEKLFFGSGTQLSVL.

The genes are TRBV19 and TRBJ1-6; D not resolved. CDR1 and CDR2 from the germline V gene are LNHDA and SQIVND (reference sequence). The CDR3 consists of 13 residues. Trimming removed 3 bases at V and 10 bases at J, with 10 bases between. The CDR3 sequence: CASSIWGISPLHF. CDR3 nucleotides: TGTGCCAGTAGTATCTGGGGAATATCACCCCTCCACTTT.

CDR3 protein: CASSSPRGRSGNTIYF. In DNA, the CDR3 is TGTGCCAGCAGCTCCCCTCGGGGGCGGAGTGGAAACACCATATATTTT. The chain is built from TRBV7-3 and TRBJ1-3, with D maybe TRBD1 (6 bases). CDR3 size: 16 residues. Trimming took off 4 bases at V and 3 bases at J, with 16 bases between the two ends. Looked up from germline, CDR1 is SGHTA and CDR2 is FQGTGA.

The gene calls are TRBV5-1 and TRBJ1-5; D is perhaps TRBD1 (6 bases). There are 14 residues in the CDR3. CDR1 SGHRS and CDR2 YFSETQ come from the germline V gene. V shed 4 bases and J shed 3 bases, with 11 bases lying between them. This CDR3 reads CASSPAGDNQPQHF. The CDR3 DNA reads as TGCGCCAGCAGCCCGGCAGGGGACAATCAGCCCCAGCATTTT. The full variable domain, in which reference TRBV5-1 and TRBJ1-5 provide the parts outside the CDR3, is KAGVTQTPRYLIKTRGQQVTLSCSPISGHRSVSWYQQTPGQGLQFLFEYFSETQRNKGNFPGRFSGRQFSNSRSEMNVSTLELGDSALYLCASSPAGDNQPQHFGDGTRLSIL.

This rearrangement joins TRBV7-8 to TRBJ1-1; D perhaps matches TRBD1 (5 bases). CDR1 is SGHVS, CDR2 FQNEAQ, per germline. The CDR3 loop spans 15 amino acids. V gave up 5 bases and J gave up 5 bases, with 18 bases separating them. CDR3 loop: CASSPPSLGRTEAFF. DNA for the CDR3: TGTGCCAGCAGCCCACCCTCGCTGGGGCGGACTGAAGCTTTCTTT.

This chain links TRBV9 with TRBJ1-3, with unresolved D. The CDR3 runs to 15 residues. Germline CDR1 is SGDLS and CDR2 is YYNGEE. The germline V and J ends were trimmed by 0 bases and 0 bases, with 7 bases remaining between them. The CDR3 DNA reads as TGTGCCAGCAGCGTAGACCCGTCCTCTGGAAACACCATATATTTT. Protein product: CASSVDPSSGNTIYF. Full variable domain (remainder filled in from reference TRBV9 and TRBJ1-3): DSGVTQTPKHLITATGQRVTLRCSPRSGDLSVYWYQQSLDQGLQFLIQYYNGEERAKGNILERFSAQQFPDLHSELNLSSLELGDSALYFCASSVDPSSGNTIYFGEGSWLTVV.

The chain joins TRBV19 to TRBJ1-1; D is possibly TRBD1 (5 bases). CDR1 is LNHDA, CDR2 SQIVND, per germline (reference sequence). Trimming pared 10 bases from V and 8 bases from J, leaving 17 bases between. CDR3 size: 12 residues. In DNA form, the CDR3 reads TGTGCCACTTCCGTTTGGGGCCGCGAAGCTTTCTTT. It is translated as CATSVWGREAFF.

J is TRBJ2-3 and V is TRBV5-1; TRBD2 might be the D (6 bases). CDR3 length: 15 residues. The V gene lost 5 bases and the J gene lost 1 base, with 14 bases spanning the gap. Germline-derived CDR1 and CDR2 are SGHRS and YFSETQ. The CDR3 loop is CASRLQGGGTDTQYF. In DNA form, the CDR3 reads TGCGCCAGCAGACTCCAGGGAGGTGGCACAGATACGCAGTATTTT.

This clone was counted between two and nine times. The chain uses TRBV4-1 and TRBJ1-5; D gene uncertain. CDR1 is MGHRA, CDR2 YSYEKL, per germline. The CDR3 is 13 amino acids. With 5 bases removed from V and 5 bases from J, the gap between germline ends came to 10 bases. This chain's CDR3 is CASSIAGDQPQHF. The CDR3 bases are TGCGCCAGCAGCATAGCCGGTGATCAGCCCCAGCATTTT.

The J gene is TRBJ1-1, the V gene TRBV7-2, with D unclear. CDR1 and CDR2 from the germline V gene are SGHTA and FQGNSA. The CDR3 extends over 16 amino acids. Trimming took 5 bases from V and 3 from J, leaving 19 bases between them. This CDR3 reads CASSDQPPGYDTEAFF. CDR3 bases: TGTGCCAGCAGCGACCAACCTCCGGGATATGACACTGAAGCTTTCTTT.

The V call is TRBV10-2, the J call TRBJ2-4, with D possibly TRBD2 on 7 matching bases. The V and J ends lost 6 bases and 7 bases respectively, with 13 bases between them. Germline V CDR1 and CDR2: WSHSY, SAAADI. There are 13 residues in the CDR3. This CDR3 reads CASSKGGGNIQYF. CDR3 coding DNA: TGCGCCAGCAGCAAGGGGGGAGGGAACATTCAGTACTTC.